This entry concerns a single TCR beta chain. Some clones are missing from TCRdb's copy, which holds only in-frame ones; the method was immunoSEQ multiplex PCR. The data contain approximately 490,000 clones, 75% to 90% of them singletons. These data originate in a study of blood T cell repertoires in COVID-19. V shed 6 bases and J 2 bases; nucleotides not matched to a gene: 8. Per germline, CDR1 MNHEY and CDR2 SVGAGI. The CDR3 length is 15 residues. This chain links TRBV6-5 with TRBJ2-3, with TRBD2 matching over 7 bases. This receptor was obtained from a woman aged 18-29 years who had recovered from COVID-19. The sample consisted of PBMCs or T cells enriched from blood (not recorded which). CDR3 coding DNA: TGTGCCAGCAGCCGGACTAGTACGTACACAGATACGCAGTATTTT. Its protein is CASSRTSTYTDTQYF.